These 20 T cell receptor beta chains originate from one sample sequenced in a study of T cell responses to AZD1222 COVID-19 vaccine. Profiling relied on immunoSEQ multiplex PCR, and the TCRdb table lists in-frame clones only, not all of them. The sample consists of approximately 140,000 clones, 91% of them appearing once. Specimen: peripheral blood, collected on day 0 of AZD1222 vaccination. The receptors were sampled from an adult in good health.

V is TRBV2 and J is TRBJ2-2, with 8 bases that match TRBD2. The CDR3 sequence is 21 residues long. Germline CDR1 SNHLY, CDR2 FYNNEI. V dropped 4 bases and J dropped 1; count of bases not matched to a gene: 20. CDR3 coding DNA: TGTGCCAGCAGTGTTCCCGACGGGACTAGTACACCAAGAGAGAACACCGGGGAGCTGTTTTTT. This sequence encodes CASSVPDGTSTPRENTGELFF.

The chain joins TRBV12-5 to TRBJ2-7; unclear D gene. The CDR3 covers 11 residues. Germline CDR1 reads LGHNT; CDR2 reads FRNRAP. Deletions cut 5 bases from V and 3 bases from J, with 5 bases between. The CDR3 DNA follows: TGTGCTAGTGGTGGGGACTACGAGCAGTACTTC. It codes for CASGGDYEQYF.

V gene TRBV27 combines with J gene TRBJ2-1, with TRBD1 matching over 9 bases. This CDR3 region has 15 residues. Germline V lookup: CDR1 MNHEY, CDR2 SMNVEV (reference sequence). Trimming cost V 7 bases and J 9 bases; bases outside gene matches: 13. Here the CDR3 reads CASTPSGQGKSEQFF. CDR3 sequence (DNA): TGTGCCAGCACCCCGAGTGGACAGGGGAAAAGTGAGCAGTTCTTC.

This clone was seen once. The chain has TRBV15 and TRBJ1-6, with D hard to call. The CDR3 runs 13 residues. Per germline, CDR1 LNHNV and CDR2 YYDKDF (reference sequence). V was trimmed by 4 bases and J by 4 bases, leaving 5 bases between them. The CDR3 DNA reads as TGTGCCACCAGCACAGATTATAATTCACCCCTCCACTTT. Translated: CATSTDYNSPLHF.

V and J are TRBV19 and TRBJ1-1, with TRBD1 matching over 7 bases. The germline V gene encodes CDR1 LNHDA and CDR2 SQIVND (reference sequence). V trimming: 0 bases; J trimming: 5 bases; junction bases outside the gene matches: 6. The CDR3 has 15 amino acids. CDR3 loop: CASSIDRQGGTEAFF. In nucleotides, the CDR3 is TGTGCCAGTAGTATAGATCGACAGGGCGGTACTGAAGCTTTCTTT.

This sequence joins TRBV9 and TRBJ1-6; D gene ambiguous. Germline V gene lookup returns CDR1 SGDLS and CDR2 YYNGEE. Between the trimmed V and J ends, which lost 3 bases and 9 bases, there was a span of 13 bases. The CDR3 has 14 amino acids. The CDR3: CASSADPVGSPLHF. The CDR3 nucleotides read TGTGCCAGCAGCGCCGACCCGGTGGGTTCACCCCTCCACTTT.

This clone has only one observation. The chain joins TRBV9 to TRBJ1-6; D gene unclear. V lost 2 bases and J 0 bases, leaving 9 bases between the germline ends. Per the germline V gene, CDR1 is SGDLS and CDR2 is YYNGEE. This CDR3 is 16 amino acids long. In DNA, the CDR3 is TGTGCCAGCAGCGTCGGACCGAGCTCCTATAATTCACCCCTCCACTTT. This encodes CASSVGPSSYNSPLHF.

J is TRBJ2-1 and V is TRBV27; D may be TRBD1 or TRBD2 (5 bases each). Trimming took 4 bases from V and 10 from J, leaving 14 bases between them. In germline, CDR1 is MNHEY, CDR2 SMNVEV (reference sequence). The CDR3 extends over 13 amino acids. CDR3 region: CASSSQGSGEQFF. CDR3 coding DNA: TGTGCCAGCAGTTCCCAGGGATCGGGAGAGCAGTTCTTC.

This clone is a singleton in its sample. J is TRBJ1-1 and V is TRBV7-2; 9 bases are a match to TRBD1. This CDR3 has 13 amino acids. V dropped 6 bases and J dropped 7; count of bases not matched to a gene: 6. Germline-derived CDR1 and CDR2 are SGHTA and FQGNSA. The CDR3: CASSLRQGVEAFF. The CDR3 region has the DNA TGTGCCAGCAGTTTGAGACAGGGGGTTGAAGCTTTCTTT.

The chain couples TRBV11-2 to TRBJ2-7; D is perhaps TRBD1 (5 bases). The germline V gene encodes CDR1 SGHAT and CDR2 FQNNGV. The CDR3 is 15 residues long. V dropped 2 bases and J dropped 3 bases, with 14 bases sitting between them. The CDR3 protein is CASSLIQTALYEQYF. CDR3 in DNA: TGTGCCAGCAGCTTAATTCAGACAGCTCTCTACGAGCAGTACTTC.

The V gene is TRBV12-3 or TRBV12-4, the J gene TRBJ1-1; D is possibly TRBD1 (5 bases). CDR3 length: 13 amino acids. The germline V and J ends were trimmed by 3 bases and 4 bases, with 9 bases remaining between them. CDR3 amino acids: CASSFGGGTEAFF. The DNA for the CDR3 is TGTGCCAGCAGTTTCGGGGGTGGCACTGAAGCTTTCTTT.

The chain uses TRBV4-1 and TRBJ1-1; D might be TRBD1 (6 bases). Germline CDR1 reads MGHRA; CDR2 reads YSYEKL. The germline V and J ends were trimmed by 0 bases and 5 bases, with 13 bases remaining between them. The CDR3 totals 15 residues. The CDR3 nucleotides read TGCGCCAGCAGCCAAGATGCAGGGGCGGATACTGAAGCTTTCTTT. Amino acid sequence: CASSQDAGADTEAFF.

The chain uses TRBV18 and TRBJ2-3; 8 bases line up with TRBD1. Germline assignment: CDR1 KGHSH and CDR2 LQKENI. The CDR3 is made up of 15 amino acids. Losses at the gene ends were 3 bases for V and 4 bases for J; bases not matched to a gene: 6. Written as DNA, the CDR3 is TGTGCCAGCTCACCCGGACAGGGTATATCAGATACGCAGTATTTT. It specifies CASSPGQGISDTQYF.

The rearrangement links TRBV2 to TRBJ1-2; no reliable D call. Germline CDR1 reads SNHLY; CDR2 reads FYNNEI. The germline V and J ends were trimmed by 7 bases and 2 bases, with 8 bases remaining between them. The CDR3 length is 12 residues. The CDR3 DNA is TGTGCCAGCACCTCGCCCAACTATGGCTACACCTTC. Translation: CASTSPNYGYTF.

The V and J genes are TRBV28 and TRBJ2-1; no clear D gene. V lost 8 bases and J 8 bases, leaving 13 bases between the germline ends. Germline V gives CDR1 MDHEN, CDR2 SYDVKM. This CDR3 has 12 residues. Written as DNA, the CDR3 is TGTGCCAGCGTAAGGCTACCTGATGAGCAGTTCTTC. Translated: CASVRLPDEQFF. The full variable domain, its missing parts supplied by reference TRBV28 and TRBJ2-1, is DVKVTQSSRYLVKRTGEKVFLECVQDMDHENMFWYRQDPGLGLRLIYFSYDVKMKEKGDIPEGYSVSREKKERFSLILESASTNQTSMYLCASVRLPDEQFFGPGTRLTVL.

The chain employs TRBV19 and TRBJ2-6; 12 bases match TRBD1. Germline V gene data show CDR1 as LNHDA and CDR2 as SQIVND (reference sequence). This CDR3 has 19 amino acids. With 4 bases clipped from V and 3 bases from J, the junction kept 10 bases outside the gene matches. CDR3 sequence: CASSTPGQGALSGANVLTF. The CDR3 DNA reads as TGTGCCAGTAGTACCCCGGGACAGGGGGCTCTAAGTGGGGCCAACGTCCTGACTTTC.

The chain carries TRBV5-6 and TRBJ2-4, with TRBD1 matching 8 bases. J was trimmed by 7 bases and V by 6 bases; bases with no gene match: 3. This CDR3 has 12 amino acids. Germline V gene lookup returns CDR1 SGHDT and CDR2 YYEEEE. DNA of the CDR3: TGTGCCAGCAATACAGGGGGTAACATTCAGTACTTC. Translating gives CASNTGGNIQYF.

The chain carries TRBV5-1 and TRBJ1-1; no clear D. The CDR3 is made up of 14 amino acids. V lost 2 bases and J lost 3, with 11 bases in between. From germline, CDR1 is SGHRS and CDR2 YFSETQ. The CDR3 region has the DNA TGCGCCAGCAGCTTAGTGTCTACAGACACTGAAGCTTTCTTT. Protein: CASSLVSTDTEAFF.

V gene TRBV5-4 combines with J gene TRBJ2-7, with D perhaps TRBD1 or TRBD2 (5 bases each). The V gene lost 0 bases and the J gene lost 3 bases, with 10 bases spanning the gap. The CDR3 contains 14 residues. Germline CDR1 and CDR2: SGHNT and YYREEE (reference sequence). The CDR3 is CASSLEVGGYEQYF. DNA for the CDR3: TGTGCCAGCAGCTTGGAAGTTGGGGGCTACGAGCAGTACTTC. Looking up the rest from reference TRBV5-4 and TRBJ2-7 gives the full variable domain: ETGVTQSPTHLIKTRGQQVTLRCSSQSGHNTVSWYQQALGQGPQFIFQYYREEENGRGNFPPRFSGLQFPNYSSELNVNALELDDSALYLCASSLEVGGYEQYFGPGTRLTVT.

V and J are TRBV10-3 and TRBJ1-1; possibly TRBD1 for D (5 bases). The CDR3 is made up of 9 amino acids. The ends were cut back, 6 bases at V and 10 bases at J, with 6 bases in the middle. CDR1 and CDR2 from the germline V gene are ENHRY and SYGVKD. The CDR3 spells CAISGGAFF. CDR3 nucleotides: TGTGCCATCAGCGGGGGAGCTTTCTTT.